The T cell receptor (beta chain) under discussion was sequenced for a study of CD8 T cells in Susac syndrome. It was with random hexamers that roughly 0.5 to 1 ug RNA was reverse transcribed. MiXCR, applied by TCRdb to the immunoSEQ multiplex PCR reads, yields one record per CDR3 protein. The repertoire holds 300,000 or so distinct CDR3 sequences, with about 92% as singletons. Trimming pared 3 bases from V and 0 bases from J, leaving 17 bases between. This CDR3 contains 17 residues. The chain couples TRBV12-3 or TRBV12-4 to TRBJ2-5; no clear D gene. The sequence was obtained from a human donor with multiple sclerosis. The sequencing input was CD4+ T cells from PBMCs. Written as DNA, the CDR3 is TGTGCCAGCAGTTTGGGGTCCCTTCGACCTTACCAAGAGACCCAGTACTTC. Protein: CASSLGSLRPYQETQYF.